One and the same sample provided the 32 T cell receptor beta chains below, sequenced in a study of tumor-infiltrating lymphocytes in primary liver carcinoma. From roughly 21-30 mg of unsorted bulk tissue, DNA and RNA were co-extracted together. TCR beta cDNA was prepared out of roughly 490 ng total RNA by means of a constant-region primer. Sequencing libraries for TCR beta derived from three nested multiplex PCR rounds that used slightly modified ARM-PCR. PCR rounds one and two used TRBV1-TRBV30 forward primers with a C-beta reverse primer for 10 cycles each. MiXCR, applied by TCRdb to the multiplex PCR reads, yields one record per CDR3 protein. The data contain 90,000 to 140,000 distinct CDR3 sequences, roughly four fifths of them singletons. Source material: liver tumor tissue from sampling region 3. Subset given: tumor region T3, left-lateral pole. The receptors here all came from a man in his forties or fifties with primary liver carcinoma and hepatitis B virus infection.

This clonotype was counted a few times. This may come from a read error, since a much larger clone is one base off. This sequence joins TRBV24-1 and TRBJ1-1; a weak D match, TRBD1 (6 bases). The CDR3 loop spans 15 amino acids. The germline gives CDR1 KGHDR, CDR2 SFDVKD. This chain's CDR3 is CTTSGVGAENTEAFF. CDR3 in DNA: TGTACCACCAGTGGTGTGGGGGCGGAGAACACTGAAGCTTTCTTT.

Note on this clonotype: The junction and the germline gene differ at one end; a read error may be behind it. This chain joins TRBV12-3 or TRBV12-4 and TRBJ2-3, with 7 bases aligning to TRBD2. The CDR3 sequence is 16 residues long. CDR3 protein: CVSSSRTSGVTDTQYF. The CDR3 DNA is TGTGTCAGCAGTTCGAGGACCAGCGGGGTCACAGATACGCAGTATTTT.

The gene calls are TRBV18 and TRBJ1-5; D ambiguous. Germline lookup yields CDR1 KGHSH and CDR2 LQKENI. The CDR3 spans 14 residues. V lost 6 bases and J 3 bases, leaving 12 bases between the germline ends. The CDR3 region is CASSRRRDNQPQHF. In DNA form, the CDR3 reads TGTGCCAGCTCGAGGCGGAGAGACAATCAGCCCCAGCATTTT.

In its sample, this clonotype was seen once. The chain uses TRBV5-1 and TRBJ2-1; D uncertain. V lost 4 bases to trimming and J lost 6 bases, with 14 bases between them. Germline CDR1 is SGHRS and CDR2 is YFSETQ. The CDR3 is made up of 14 amino acids. The CDR3 here is CASSRQNSSNEQFF. The CDR3, as DNA: TGCGCCAGCAGCCGGCAGAACAGTTCCAATGAGCAGTTCTTC.

The rearrangement joins TRBV13 to TRBJ2-3; 12 nucleotides align to TRBD2. Germline assignment: CDR1 PRHDT and CDR2 FYEKMQ (reference sequence). J lost 8 bases, V lost 5 bases, and 8 bases had no gene match. CDR3 length: 15 residues. CDR3 sequence reads: CASSRRLAGDTTQYF. The CDR3 nucleotides are TGTGCCAGCAGCCGCCGACTAGCGGGAGATACTACGCAGTATTTT. Full variable domain (remainder filled in from reference TRBV13 and TRBJ2-3): AAGVIQSPRHLIKEKRETATLKCYPIPRHDTVYWYQQGPGQDPQFLISFYEKMQSDKGSIPDRFSAQQFSDYHSELNMSSLELGDSALYFCASSRRLAGDTTQYFGPGTRLTVL.

Concerning this clonotype: This CDR3 is missing its conserved last phenylalanine or tryptophan, likely due to a read error. The DNA is left out, because the CDR3 cannot be placed on it with certainty; the CDR3 is given as TCRdb lists it. This chain connects TRBV5-4 to TRBJ1-1. Germline V gene sequence: CDR1 SGHNT, CDR2 YYREEE (reference sequence). The CDR3 is 14 residues long, counting both termini. This CDR3 reads CASSLGVLNTESFS.

The V gene is TRBV5-4, the J gene TRBJ2-2; 7 positions match TRBD2. This CDR3 has 15 residues. Germline V lookup: CDR1 SGHNT, CDR2 YYREEE (reference sequence). The trim removed 0 bases at V and 17 bases at J, leaving 16 bases unmatched. As DNA, the CDR3 is TGTGCCAGCAGCTTGGGAGCGACTCCACCGGGGGGATGTTTTTTT. Protein product: CASSLGATPPGGCFF.

On this clonotype: A read error is likely, as this CDR3 ends without the conserved phenylalanine or tryptophan. In nucleotides, the CDR3 is TGCAGCGTTGTTAAAGGACTAGCGGGAGGGGATACGCAGTATTTG. Protein product: CSVVKGLAGGDTQYL. The V and J genes are TRBV29-1 and TRBJ2-3, with TRBD2 identical over 15 bases. The junction had 5 bases not matched to a gene; V was cut back by 4 bases and J by 6 bases. The length of the CDR3 is 15 residues. The germline V gene encodes CDR1 SQVTM and CDR2 ANQGSEA.

About this clonotype: At one end the junction does not follow the germline gene, possibly because of a read error. The chain joins TRBV10-3 to TRBJ1-2, with D hard to call. Germline CDR1 is ENHRY and CDR2 is SYGVKD. The CDR3 runs to 13 residues. CDR3 sequence reads: CGISGSSKTGYTF. Here the CDR3 DNA reads TGTGGCATCAGTGGGAGCAGCAAAACTGGCTACACCTTC.

A remark on this clonotype: Germline is not matched at one junction end, which may reflect a read error. The chain uses TRBV10-2 and TRBJ2-1; 7 nucleotides agree with TRBD2. The CDR3 extends over 11 amino acids. Looked up from germline, CDR1 is WSHSY and CDR2 is SAAADI. Written as DNA, the CDR3 is TGCACCAGCAGTGGGGGGGGAGAGCAGTTCTTT. Protein: CTSSGGGEQFF.

This clonotype was counted only a few times. Given a much more abundant clone one base away, this may be a read error. The gene calls are TRBV28 and TRBJ2-7; perhaps TRBD2 as D (5 bases). The germline V gene has CDR1 MDHEN and CDR2 SYDVKM. The CDR3 has 13 amino acids. V dropped 6 bases and J dropped 6 bases, with 15 bases sitting between them. DNA for the CDR3: TGTGCCAGCAGCGGTACTAGGTCACGCGAGCAGTACTTC. Its translation: CASSGTRSREQYF. Looking up the rest from reference TRBV28 and TRBJ2-7 gives the full variable domain: DVKVTQSSRYLVKRTGEKVFLECVQDMDHENMFWYRQDPGLGLRLIYFSYDVKMKEKGDIPEGYSVSREKKERFSLILESASTNQTSMYLCASSGTRSREQYFGPGTRLTVT.

As concerns this clonotype: An end of the junction does not agree with germline; a read error may underlie this. V usage is TRBV29-1 and J usage is TRBJ2-5; D possibly corresponds to TRBD2 (7 bases). Per germline, CDR1 SQVTM and CDR2 ANQGSEA. The CDR3 has 15 residues. The CDR3 sequence: CSVRTGGSWTETEYF. The CDR3 nucleotides read TGCAGCGTTCGGACTGGCGGGAGTTGGACAGAGACCGAGTACTTC.

In regard to this clonotype: Here the CDR3 omits its conserved ending phenylalanine or tryptophan, so a read error is the likely source. The DNA is omitted, as the CDR3 cannot be located on it reliably, and the CDR3 follows TCRdb's listing. The V call is TRBV6-1, the J call TRBJ2-2. The CDR3 length is 13 residues, termini included. Germline V gene data show CDR1 as MNHNS and CDR2 as SASEGT. The CDR3 here is CASSTPNTGEQFL.

Note on this clonotype: One end of the junction is discordant with germline, which a read error may explain. V and J are TRBV12-3 or TRBV12-4 and TRBJ2-2; 10 bases match TRBD2. The CDR3 totals 17 residues. The CDR3 DNA reads as TGTGCCAGCAGTTTCCGGGGTAGCGGGGGGAACACCGGGGTGCTGTTTTTT. Amino acids: CASSFRGSGGNTGVLFF.

Points on this clonotype: Mismatch with germline at one junction end may stem from a read error. The V and J genes are TRBV10-3 and TRBJ1-1; D unclear. Germline V CDR1 and CDR2: ENHRY, SYGVKD. This CDR3 has 15 residues. The CDR3 reads CAISDQSRDVTEASF. In nucleotides, the CDR3 is TGTGCCATCAGTGACCAGTCCCGGGATGTCACTGAAGCTTCCTTT.

To note about this clonotype: A read error may account for a junction end that differs from germline. The chain combines TRBV11-3 with TRBJ2-1; D call uncertain. Germline V gene data show CDR1 as SGHNT and CDR2 as YENEEA. CDR3 size: 19 residues. The CDR3 coding sequence is TGTGCTAGCAGCGCCCACGTTTTAGGGCGAAATCCATTCTACAATGAGCAGTTATTC. Protein product: CASSAHVLGRNPFYNEQLF. Using reference TRBV11-3 and TRBJ2-1 for the parts outside the CDR3, the full variable domain is EAGVVQSPRYKIIEKKQPVAFWCNPISGHNTLYWYLQNLGQGPELLIRYENEEAVDDSQLPKDRFSAERLKGVDSTLKIQPAELGDSAVYLCASSAHVLGRNPFYNEQLFGPGTRLTVL.

On this clonotype: The junction departs from the called germline gene at one end, perhaps through a read error. CDR3 nucleotide sequence: TGTGCCAGCAGCCGAGGCCCAGGGGGTGATGGCTACGCCTTC. It specifies CASSRGPGGDGYAF. The chain uses TRBV4-2 and TRBJ1-2, with 7 bases identical to TRBD1. Germline lookup yields CDR1 LGHNA and CDR2 YNFKEQ. This CDR3 is built from 14 residues.

A note on this clonotype: Germline and junction disagree at one end, which may indicate a read error. The V gene is TRBV29-1, the J gene TRBJ1-1; D ambiguous. Germline V gives CDR1 SQVTM, CDR2 ANQGSEA. This CDR3 has 15 amino acids. This chain's CDR3 is CSIAAGWGMNTEAFF. CDR3 nucleotide sequence: TGCAGCATTGCGGCAGGATGGGGAATGAACACCGAAGCTTTCTTT.

The gene calls are TRBV19 and TRBJ2-5; D is perhaps TRBD1 (6 bases). Germline loops: CDR1 LNHDA, CDR2 SQIVND (reference sequence). CDR3 length: 12 amino acids. The CDR3 loop is CISRQAGKTQYF. CDR3 nucleotides: TGTATCAGTCGACAGGCTGGGAAGACCCAGTACTTC.

The chain carries TRBV4-3 and TRBJ2-3, with D possibly matching TRBD2 (6 bases). Trimming shortened V by 6 bases and J by 4 bases, and 17 bases separated the two germline ends. CDR3 length equals 15 residues. Germline CDR1 reads LGHNA; CDR2 reads YSLEER. CDR3 amino acids: CASSPEGERADTQYF. Here the CDR3 DNA reads TGCGCCAGCAGTCCGGAGGGCGAAAGGGCAGATACGCAGTATTTT.

As regards this clonotype: One end of the junction fails to match germline, which may point to a read error. The rearrangement uses TRBV11-1 and TRBJ2-7; D gene uncertain. The CDR3 is 13 residues long. Germline lookup yields CDR1 SGHAT and CDR2 FQDESV (reference sequence). CDR3 amino acids: CASRGKRSHEQYF. The CDR3 DNA reads TGTGCCAGCAGGGGGAAGCGATCTCACGAACAGTACTTC. Full variable domain (outside the CDR3, taken from reference TRBV11-1 and TRBJ2-7): EAEVAQSPRYKITEKSQAVAFWCDPISGHATLYWYRQILGQGPELLVQFQDESVVDDSQLPKDRFSAERLKGVDSTLKIQPAELGDSAMYLCASRGKRSHEQYFGPGTRLTVT.

A word on this clonotype: An end of the junction differs from the germline gene, which may be a read error. The rearrangement joins TRBV5-1 to TRBJ2-1; 7 bases line up with TRBD2. From germline, CDR1 is SGHRS and CDR2 YFSETQ. CDR3 length: 17 amino acids. The CDR3 here is CASSHGGSGIRVNERSF. The CDR3 DNA reads as TGCGCCAGCAGCCATGGAGGAAGCGGGATTCGTGTTAATGAGCGGTCCTTC. Based on the CDR3 plus reference TRBV5-1 and TRBJ2-1, the full variable domain is KAGVTQTPRYLIKTRGQQVTLSCSPISGHRSVSWYQQTPGQGLQFLFEYFSETQRNKGNFPGRFSGRQFSNSRSEMNVSTLELGDSALYLCASSHGGSGIRVNERSFGPGTRLTVL.

On this clonotype itself: No conserved phenylalanine or tryptophan is present at the end of the CDR3, so a read error is the likely explanation. The V and J genes are TRBV4-1 and TRBJ2-7, with D tentatively TRBD1 (6 bases). V was trimmed by 2 bases and J by 2 bases, leaving 19 bases between them. This CDR3 has 17 residues. The germline CDR1 and CDR2 sequences are MGHRA and YSYEKL. The CDR3 nucleotides read TGCGCCAGCAGCCAATGTCCCGCCAGGGGAGTAGCCTACGAGCAGTACTGC. Protein sequence: CASSQCPARGVAYEQYC.

Note on this clonotype: Without the conserved terminal phenylalanine or tryptophan, this CDR3 likely stems from a read error. This sequence joins TRBV4-1 and TRBJ2-1, with 11 bases identical to TRBD2. The CDR3 has 17 amino acids. From germline, CDR1 is MGHRA and CDR2 YSYEKL. CDR3 sequence (DNA): TGCGCCAACAGCCCTCTGATAACTAGCGGGAGCGGAAATGAACAGTTCTTA. This translates into CANSPLITSGSGNEQFL.

The chain uses TRBV11-1 and TRBJ2-1, with D perhaps being TRBD1 or TRBD2 (5 bases each). The J call is in doubt because the DNA end fits TRBJ2-7 better. This CDR3 contains 13 residues. Germline V gene sequence: CDR1 SGHAT, CDR2 FQDESV (reference sequence). The CDR3 DNA reads as TGTGCCAGCGAGCGACTGGTTGGGGGTGAGCAGTACTTC. Protein sequence: CASERLVGGEQYF.

This clonotype is categorized as medium-sized. V gene TRBV6-1 combines with J gene TRBJ2-1, with 14 bases fitting TRBD2. The CDR3 consists of 15 residues. Germline values: CDR1 MNHNS, CDR2 SASEGT. Trimming at V came to 5 bases and at J to 8 bases, leaving 5 bases not matched to a gene. The CDR3 nucleotides read TGTGCCAGCAGTCCTCGGACTAGCGGGAGGCATGAGCAGTTCTTC. Its translation is CASSPRTSGRHEQFF.

This clonotype has a handful of counts. A junction boundary mismatches the germline segment, possibly from a read error. The chain uses TRBV6-1 and TRBJ2-2, with D maybe TRBD2 (5 bases). The CDR3 is 14 amino acids. Germline V gives CDR1 MNHNS, CDR2 SASEGT. The DNA for the CDR3 is TGTGCCAGTAGTGGGTTAGCGATCACCGGGGAGTTGTTATTT. Translation: CASSGLAITGELLF.

As regards this clonotype: Since a much larger clone is just one base distant, this may be a read error. The gene calls are TRBV11-2 and TRBJ2-5; 7 bases line up with TRBD2. CDR3 length: 14 residues. Per the germline V gene, CDR1 is SGHAT and CDR2 is FQNNGV. Here the CDR3 reads CVSSLCGGQETQYF. DNA of the CDR3: TGTGTCAGCAGCTTATGCGGGGGACAAGAGACCCAGTACTTC.

In regard to this clonotype: This sequence may be a read error, since a much larger clone differs from it by one base. The J gene is TRBJ2-1, the V gene TRBV5-1, with a weak D call TRBD2 (5 bases). Germline CDR1 SGHRS, CDR2 YFSETQ. CDR3 length: 15 residues. In nucleotides, the CDR3 is TGCTCCAGCAGCGGTATTGCTGCCTCCTACAATGAGCAGTTCTTC. Amino acids: CSSSGIAASYNEQFF. The full variable domain, with the rest looked up from reference TRBV5-1 and TRBJ2-1, is KAGVTQTPRYLIKTRGQQVTLSCSPISGHRSVSWYQQTPGQGLQFLFEYFSETQRNKGNFPGRFSGRQFSNSRSEMNVSTLELGDSALYLCSSSGIAASYNEQFFGPGTRLTVL.

Note on this clonotype: The junction does not match germline at one end; this may be a read error. The rearrangement joins TRBV10-3 to TRBJ2-7; D is uncertain. The germline V gene has CDR1 ENHRY and CDR2 SYGVKD. The CDR3 has 15 amino acids. The CDR3 protein is CVITDVSHQPYEQYF. CDR3 in DNA: TGTGTCATCACTGATGTCAGCCATCAACCCTACGAGCAGTACTTC.

This clonotype was seen many times. The chain has TRBV29-1 and TRBJ1-3, with a possible D match to TRBD1 (6 bases). Between the trimmed V and J ends, which lost 7 bases and 3 bases, there was a span of 10 bases. The germline CDR1 and CDR2 sequences are SQVTM and ANQGSEA. The CDR3 consists of 12 residues. CDR3 loop: CSGTGNGNTIYF. For the CDR3, the DNA is TGCAGCGGTACAGGGAATGGAAACACCATATATTTT.

The chain recombines TRBV6-1 with TRBJ2-1; tentatively, D is TRBD2 (7 bases). The germline V and J ends were trimmed by 7 bases and 9 bases, with 25 bases remaining between them. CDR1 is MNHNS and CDR2 is SASEGT in the germline V gene. The length of the CDR3 is 16 residues. As DNA, the CDR3 is TGTGCCAGCACACTCAATTTGGGGGGGCCCGGGTTTGAGCAGTTCTTC. Its protein product is CASTLNLGGPGFEQFF.